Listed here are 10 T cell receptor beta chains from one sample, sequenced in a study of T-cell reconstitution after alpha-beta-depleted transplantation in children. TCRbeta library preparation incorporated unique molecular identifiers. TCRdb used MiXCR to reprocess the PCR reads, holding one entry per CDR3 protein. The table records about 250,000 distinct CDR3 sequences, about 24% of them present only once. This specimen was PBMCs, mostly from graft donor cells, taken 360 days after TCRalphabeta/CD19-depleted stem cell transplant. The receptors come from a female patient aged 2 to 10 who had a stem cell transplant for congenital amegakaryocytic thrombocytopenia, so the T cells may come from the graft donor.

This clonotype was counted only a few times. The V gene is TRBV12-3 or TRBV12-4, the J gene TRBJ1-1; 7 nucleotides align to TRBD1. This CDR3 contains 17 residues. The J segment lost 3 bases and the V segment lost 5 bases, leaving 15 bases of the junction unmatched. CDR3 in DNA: TGTGCCAGCAGTGACGGGAGGGGGCTGGGGGGTGACACTGAAGCTTTCTTT. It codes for CASSDGRGLGGDTEAFF.

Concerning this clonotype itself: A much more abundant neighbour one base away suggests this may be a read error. The CDR3 sequence is CASLLAGAKNIQYF. DNA for the CDR3: TGCGCCAGCTTGCTAGCGGGGGCGAAAAACATTCAGTACTTC. The gene calls are TRBV5-1 and TRBJ2-4; TRBD2 matches at 10 bases. Germline-derived CDR1 and CDR2 are SGHRS and YFSETQ. The CDR3 sequence is 14 residues long. Losses at the gene ends were 7 bases for V and 4 bases for J; bases not matched to a gene: 5.

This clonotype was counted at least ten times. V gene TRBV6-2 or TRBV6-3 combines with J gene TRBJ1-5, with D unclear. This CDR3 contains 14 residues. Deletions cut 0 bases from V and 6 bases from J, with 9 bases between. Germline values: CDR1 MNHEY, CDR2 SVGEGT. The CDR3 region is CASSYSTVLQPQHF. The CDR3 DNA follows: TGTGCCAGCAGTTACTCGACTGTCCTTCAGCCCCAGCATTTT.

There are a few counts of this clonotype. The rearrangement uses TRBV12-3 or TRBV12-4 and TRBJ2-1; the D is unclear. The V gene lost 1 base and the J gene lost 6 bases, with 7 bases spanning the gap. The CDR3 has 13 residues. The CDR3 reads CASSLGTINEQFF. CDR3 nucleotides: TGTGCCAGCAGTTTAGGGACGATCAATGAGCAGTTCTTC.

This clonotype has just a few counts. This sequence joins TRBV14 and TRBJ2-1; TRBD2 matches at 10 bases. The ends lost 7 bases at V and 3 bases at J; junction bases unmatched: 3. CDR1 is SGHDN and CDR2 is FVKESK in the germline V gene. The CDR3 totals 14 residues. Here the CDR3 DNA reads TGTGCCAGCAACCTAGCGGGAGTCTACAATGAGCAGTTCTTC. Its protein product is CASNLAGVYNEQFF.

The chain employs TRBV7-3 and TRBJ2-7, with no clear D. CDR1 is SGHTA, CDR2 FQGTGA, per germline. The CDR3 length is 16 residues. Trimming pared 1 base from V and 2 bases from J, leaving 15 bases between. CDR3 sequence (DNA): TGTGCCAGCAGCTTAAATCCGGCCTACGGCCCCTACGAGCAGTACTTC. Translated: CASSLNPAYGPYEQYF.

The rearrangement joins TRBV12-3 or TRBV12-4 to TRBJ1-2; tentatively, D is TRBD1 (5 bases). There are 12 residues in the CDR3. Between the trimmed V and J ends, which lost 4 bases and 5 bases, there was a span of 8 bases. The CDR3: CASSWGDYGYTF. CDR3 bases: TGTGCCAGCAGTTGGGGGGATTATGGCTACACCTTC.

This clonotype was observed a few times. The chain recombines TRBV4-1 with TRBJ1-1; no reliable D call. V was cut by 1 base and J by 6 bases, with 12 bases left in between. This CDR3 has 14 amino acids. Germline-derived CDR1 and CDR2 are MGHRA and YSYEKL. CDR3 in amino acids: CASSQARATAEAFF. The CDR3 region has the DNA TGCGCCAGCAGCCAAGCTAGGGCCACCGCTGAAGCTTTCTTT.

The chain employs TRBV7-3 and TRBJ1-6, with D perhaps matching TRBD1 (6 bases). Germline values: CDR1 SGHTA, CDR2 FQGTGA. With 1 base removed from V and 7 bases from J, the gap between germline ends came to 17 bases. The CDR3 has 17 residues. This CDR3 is CASSLKGRGQTNSPLHF. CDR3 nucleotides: TGTGCCAGCAGCTTAAAGGGCCGGGGACAAACAAATTCACCCCTCCACTTT.

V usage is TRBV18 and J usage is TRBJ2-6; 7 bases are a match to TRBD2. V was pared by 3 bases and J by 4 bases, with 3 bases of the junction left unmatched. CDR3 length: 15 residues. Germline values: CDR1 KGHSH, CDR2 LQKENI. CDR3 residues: CASSPGGAGANVLTF. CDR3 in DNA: TGTGCCAGCTCACCGGGAGGGGCCGGGGCCAACGTCCTGACTTTC.